This is a list of T cell receptor beta chains from one sample in a study of beta chain features in type 1 diabetes. Profiling relied on immunoSEQ multiplex PCR, and the TCRdb table lists in-frame clones only, not all of them. Of approximately 200,000 clones listed, 7.5% to 10% were seen once; the top ten hold 0.03% to 0.04%. Sample: naive CD4+ T cells from blood. These receptors all stem from a woman aged 18-30 years in good health. Each CDR3 is given with its conserved first and last residue. Each record gives: V gene, CDR3 protein.

V gene: TRBV6-1; CDR3 protein: CASSEGTISEKLFF
V gene: TRBV7-8; CDR3 protein: CASSLGQGYLSLHF
V gene: TRBV5-4; CDR3 protein: CASSTAVLAGGYNEQFF
V gene: TRBV7-8; CDR3 protein: CASSLTRTGDYEQYF
V gene: TRBV28; CDR3 protein: CASSLLSSVPETQYF
V gene: TRBV7-9; CDR3 protein: CASSWTGLNEKLFF
V gene: TRBV2; CDR3 protein: CASRADRGNEQFF
V gene: TRBV9; CDR3 protein: CASSAPGQGTGYTF
V gene: TRBV10-3; CDR3 protein: CAITSGGAYEQYF
V gene: TRBV7-9; CDR3 protein: CASSPRGNSNQPQHF
V gene: TRBV7-9; CDR3 protein: CASSYHDRAGYTF
V gene: TRBV2; CDR3 protein: CASSDTGYSYEQYF
V gene: TRBV7-9; CDR3 protein: CASSSRDSADTQYF
V gene: TRBV30; CDR3 protein: CAWSGPASNQPQHF
V gene: TRBV19; CDR3 protein: CASSPGQGSEKLFF
V gene: TRBV19; CDR3 protein: CASSIGRSNYGYTF
V gene: TRBV5-4; CDR3 protein: CASSPAGTTEAFF
V gene: TRBV30; CDR3 protein: CAWTGQGQSYTF
V gene: TRBV6-1; CDR3 protein: CASSGRGADKFF
V gene: TRBV29-1; CDR3 protein: CSVATQGDTEAFF
V gene: TRBV5-1; CDR3 protein: CASSLAGVQETQYF
V gene: TRBV9; CDR3 protein: CASSGLAGGQETQYF
V gene: TRBV7-2; CDR3 protein: CASSRGGYEQYF
V gene: TRBV2; CDR3 protein: CASRAQGSTEAFF
V gene: TRBV27; CDR3 protein: CASSLVSGTEAFF
V gene: TRBV4-2; CDR3 protein: CASSQADGDISNIQYF
V gene: TRBV6-1; CDR3 protein: CASSVGGQYAGELFF
V gene: TRBV5-1; CDR3 protein: CASSLGQGKGMNTEAFF
V gene: TRBV29-1; CDR3 protein: CSVEKTVGNTIYF
V gene: TRBV5-1; CDR3 protein: CASSLMTSADYEQYF
V gene: TRBV11-2; CDR3 protein: CASSYDWQGGSYEQYF
V gene: TRBV4-2; CDR3 protein: CASSQDLAVNIQYF
V gene: TRBV5-1; CDR3 protein: CASRETGGGNQPQHF
V gene: TRBV11-3; CDR3 protein: CASSLDRGSGRLTDTQYF
V gene: TRBV9; CDR3 protein: CASSVGAGASTDTQYF
V gene: TRBV7-7; CDR3 protein: CASSLPSQGGGELFF
V gene: TRBV25-1; CDR3 protein: CASSEGQGRETEAFF
V gene: TRBV14; CDR3 protein: CASSRRSGLAGTGELFF
V gene: TRBV27; CDR3 protein: CASSSTLGLAGGYNEQFF
V gene: TRBV7-9; CDR3 protein: CASSLGSPNVYGYTF
V gene: TRBV5-4; CDR3 protein: CASSFYGNTIYF
V gene: TRBV14; CDR3 protein: CASSQAGVLAGYNEQFF